This T cell receptor (beta chain) was captured in a study of Tregs in tolerant kidney transplant recipients. Study-wide context: Recipients received nonmyeloablative bone marrow transplants from related graft donors, with transient mixed chimerism.

Notes on the study in general: The most relevant donor-specific Treg TCRbeta repertoire apparently came from expansion with activated donor B cells. In tolerant patients, donor-specific Tregs outgrew total Tregs, suggesting antigen-driven expansion.

The assay was immunoSEQ multiplex PCR, and TCRdb's table has in-frame clones only and misses some. This sample has about 72,000 clones, with approximately 92% found just once. Of note for this clone: What it binds is unknown.

Thawed PBMCs were FACS-sorted into unstimulated CD4+CD25+CD127- regulatory T cells, CD4+CD25- non-regulatory cells, CD4 and CD8 cells. This TCR was sampled from a human donor who received a combined kidney and bone marrow transplant. The source material was CD8+ T cells from blood, sampled before the transplant.

For the CDR3, the DNA is TGTGCCAGCAGCACGGGACAGGTGGGGCAAGAGACCCAGTACTTC. It yields the protein CASSTGQVGQETQYF. The rearrangement links TRBV9 to TRBJ2-5, with TRBD1 matching 8 bases. J gave up 2 bases and V 4 bases, and 7 bases lay outside the gene matches. Germline loops: CDR1 SGDLS, CDR2 YYNGEE. The CDR3 sequence is 15 residues long.